Below are 10 T cell receptor beta chains sequenced from a single sample in a study of shared clonotypes between healthy human individuals. This table comes from immunoSEQ multiplex PCR, and its TCRdb copy is limited to in-frame clones, with some not included. The sample lists around 500,000 clones, 60% to 85% seen once, with approximately 12% in the top ten. Sequenced input: PBMCs. The receptors stem from a middle-aged woman in good health. Some clones in this sample may be carry-over from other donors' samples.

The chain links TRBV9 to TRBJ2-2; D is undetermined. Trimming removed 1 base at V and 0 bases at J, with 4 bases between. From germline, CDR1 is SGDLS and CDR2 YYNGEE. The CDR3 is 14 amino acids. CDR3 nucleotide sequence: TGTGCCAGCAGCGTAACAACGAACACCGGGGAGCTGTTTTTT. Amino acids: CASSVTTNTGELFF.

The chain uses TRBV27 and TRBJ2-3; the D gene is possibly TRBD1 (6 bases). This CDR3 spans 14 amino acids. Germline V CDR1 and CDR2: MNHEY, SMNVEV (reference sequence). Deletions cut 7 bases from V and 5 bases from J, with 16 bases between. CDR3 sequence: CASTHVQGRDTQYF. The CDR3 DNA sequence: TGTGCCAGCACCCACGTGCAGGGGCGAGATACGCAGTATTTT.

The chain couples TRBV2 to TRBJ1-2; 7 nucleotides agree with TRBD1. Germline CDR1 SNHLY, CDR2 FYNNEI. J lost 2 bases, V lost 8 bases, and 8 bases had no gene match. The CDR3 has 14 amino acids. The CDR3 sequence: CASGNRGGNYGYTF. The CDR3 region has the DNA TGTGCCAGCGGAAACAGGGGCGGCAACTATGGCTACACCTTC.

The chain combines TRBV7-9 with TRBJ2-1; TRBD2 matches at 10 bases. The germline V gene has CDR1 SEHNR and CDR2 FQNEAQ (reference sequence). The CDR3 runs to 17 residues. V lost 5 bases, J lost 4 bases, and 11 bases stayed unmatched. The CDR3 protein is CASSPRGLAGAYNEQFF. The CDR3, as DNA: TGTGCCAGCAGCCCACGGGGGCTAGCGGGAGCTTACAATGAGCAGTTCTTC. Full variable domain (rest looked up from reference TRBV7-9 and TRBJ2-1): DTGVSQNPRHKITKRGQNVTFRCDPISEHNRLYWYRQTLGQGPEFLTYFQNEAQLEKSRLLSDRFSAERPKGSFSTLEIQRTEQGDSAMYLCASSPRGLAGAYNEQFFGPGTRLTVL.

The genes are TRBV30 and TRBJ1-4, with 7 bases lining up with TRBD1. V lost 4 bases, J lost 6 bases, and 8 bases stayed unmatched. Germline V gene lookup returns CDR1 GTSNPN and CDR2 SVGIG (reference sequence). This CDR3 has 14 residues. The CDR3 reads CAWTDSTGDEKLFF. CDR3 in DNA: TGTGCCTGGACCGATTCCACAGGGGATGAAAAACTGTTTTTT.

The chain has TRBV5-1 and TRBJ1-3; no definite D call. The germline V and J ends were trimmed by 0 bases and 0 bases, with 7 bases remaining between them. The length of the CDR3 is 15 residues. Germline V gives CDR1 SGHRS, CDR2 YFSETQ. The CDR3 region has the DNA TGCGCCAGCAGCTTGGACGGGCACTCTGGAAACACCATATATTTT. Translating it yields CASSLDGHSGNTIYF.

The chain employs TRBV28 and TRBJ2-1, with D perhaps assigned TRBD1 or TRBD2 (5 bases each). The CDR3 spans 17 residues. V dropped 4 bases and J dropped 3 bases, with 19 bases sitting between them. CDR1 MDHEN and CDR2 SYDVKM come from the germline V gene. The CDR3, as DNA: TGTGCCAGCAGTTCCGGGGCCTCGCCCCAGGTCTACAATGAGCAGTTCTTC. Its translation: CASSSGASPQVYNEQFF.

The V and J genes are TRBV7-2 and TRBJ2-7; D gene ambiguous. Trimming pared 2 bases from V and 2 bases from J, leaving 4 bases between. The CDR3 contains 12 residues. Germline V gene sequence: CDR1 SGHTA, CDR2 FQGNSA. The CDR3, as DNA: TGTGCCAGCAGCTTAACCACCTACGAGCAGTACTTC. This codes for CASSLTTYEQYF.

The chain uses TRBV30 and TRBJ2-1, with 8 nucleotides matching TRBD2. Germline CDR1 is GTSNPN and CDR2 is SVGIG (reference sequence). V dropped 8 bases and J dropped 9; count of bases not matched to a gene: 12. The CDR3 totals 13 residues. The CDR3 is CALTGGYGSEQFF. The CDR3 nucleotides read TGTGCCCTCACGGGGGGGTACGGGAGTGAGCAGTTCTTC.

This chain connects TRBV7-9 to TRBJ2-3, with D possibly matching TRBD1 (5 bases). There are 13 residues in the CDR3. The V end lost 6 bases, the J end lost 4 bases, and 11 bases lay between the germline ends. CDR1 SEHNR and CDR2 FQNEAQ come from the germline V gene (reference sequence). The CDR3 DNA is TGTGCCAGCAGGCCTACAGGTGCAGATACGCAGTATTTT. Translation gives CASRPTGADTQYF.